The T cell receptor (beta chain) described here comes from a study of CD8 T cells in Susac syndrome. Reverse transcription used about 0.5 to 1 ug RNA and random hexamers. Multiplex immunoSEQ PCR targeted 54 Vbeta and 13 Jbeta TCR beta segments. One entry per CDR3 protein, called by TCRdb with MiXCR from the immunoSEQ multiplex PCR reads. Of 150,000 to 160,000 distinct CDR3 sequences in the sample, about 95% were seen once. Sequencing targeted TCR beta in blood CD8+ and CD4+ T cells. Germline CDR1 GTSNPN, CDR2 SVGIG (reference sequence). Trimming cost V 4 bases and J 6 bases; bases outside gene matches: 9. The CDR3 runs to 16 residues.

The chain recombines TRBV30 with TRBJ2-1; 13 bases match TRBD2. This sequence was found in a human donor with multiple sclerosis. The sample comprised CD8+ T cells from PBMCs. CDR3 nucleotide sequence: TGTGCCTGGACCGGACTAGCGGGGGTACTAGGCAATGAGCAGTTCTTC. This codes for CAWTGLAGVLGNEQFF.